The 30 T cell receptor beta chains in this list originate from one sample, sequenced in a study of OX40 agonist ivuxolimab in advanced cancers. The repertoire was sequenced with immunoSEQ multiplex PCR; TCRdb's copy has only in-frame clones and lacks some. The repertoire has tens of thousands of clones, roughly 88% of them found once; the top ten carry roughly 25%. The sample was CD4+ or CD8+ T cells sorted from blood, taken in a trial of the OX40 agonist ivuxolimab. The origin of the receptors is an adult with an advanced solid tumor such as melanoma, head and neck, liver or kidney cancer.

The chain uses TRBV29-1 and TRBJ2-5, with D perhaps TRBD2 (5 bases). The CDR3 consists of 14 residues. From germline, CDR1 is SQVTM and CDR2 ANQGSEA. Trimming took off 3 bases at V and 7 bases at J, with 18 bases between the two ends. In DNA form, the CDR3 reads TGCAGCGTTGACCCGGGGAGTCCAAGGGCGACCCAGTACTTC. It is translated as CSVDPGSPRATQYF.

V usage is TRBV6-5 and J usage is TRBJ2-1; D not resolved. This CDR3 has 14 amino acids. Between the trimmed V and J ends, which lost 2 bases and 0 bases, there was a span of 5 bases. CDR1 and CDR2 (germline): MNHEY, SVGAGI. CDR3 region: CASSYGASYNEQFF. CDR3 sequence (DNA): TGTGCCAGCAGTTACGGAGCCTCCTACAATGAGCAGTTCTTC.

Here the CDR3 DNA reads TGTGCCAGCAGCCAACTAGCGGGAGACACCGGGGAGCTGTTTTTT. The encoded protein is CASSQLAGDTGELFF. The genes are TRBV5-4 and TRBJ2-2; 11 bases fit TRBD2. Looked up from germline, CDR1 is SGHNT and CDR2 is YYREEE (reference sequence). V shed 4 bases, J shed 3 bases, and the junction held 2 bases outside the gene matches. The CDR3 is made up of 15 amino acids.

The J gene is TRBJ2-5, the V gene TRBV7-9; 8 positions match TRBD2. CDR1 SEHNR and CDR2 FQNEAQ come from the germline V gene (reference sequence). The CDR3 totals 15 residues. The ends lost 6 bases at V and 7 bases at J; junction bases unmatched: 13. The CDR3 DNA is TGTGCCAGCAGTCCAAGAGCGGGCGCGGGGGGGACCCAGTACTTC. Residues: CASSPRAGAGGTQYF.

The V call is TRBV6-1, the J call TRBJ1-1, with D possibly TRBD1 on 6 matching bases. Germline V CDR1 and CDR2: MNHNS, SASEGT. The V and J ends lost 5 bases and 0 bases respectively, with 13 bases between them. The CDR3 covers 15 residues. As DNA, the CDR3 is TGTGCCAGCAGTACCGGCACAGGGTTGAACACTGAAGCTTTCTTT. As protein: CASSTGTGLNTEAFF.

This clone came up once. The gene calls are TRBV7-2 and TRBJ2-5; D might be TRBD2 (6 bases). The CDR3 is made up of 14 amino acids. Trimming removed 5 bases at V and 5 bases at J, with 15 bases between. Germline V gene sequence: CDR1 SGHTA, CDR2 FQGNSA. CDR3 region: CASSPRAGWETQYF. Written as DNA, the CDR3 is TGTGCCAGCAGCCCCCGGGCGGGGTGGGAGACCCAGTACTTC.

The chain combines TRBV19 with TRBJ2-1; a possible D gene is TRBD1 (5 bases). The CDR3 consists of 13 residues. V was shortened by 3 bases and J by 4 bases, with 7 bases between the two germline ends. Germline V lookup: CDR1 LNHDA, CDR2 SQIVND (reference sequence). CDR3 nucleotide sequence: TGTGCCAGTAGTATGGGGCTGTACAATGAGCAGTTCTTC. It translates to CASSMGLYNEQFF.

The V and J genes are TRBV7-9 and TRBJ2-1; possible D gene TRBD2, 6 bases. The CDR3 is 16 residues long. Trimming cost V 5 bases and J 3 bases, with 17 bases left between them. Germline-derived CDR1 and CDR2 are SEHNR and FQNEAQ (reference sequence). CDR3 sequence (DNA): TGTGCCAGCAGCAAAAGCGTGTGGGGGGTCTACAATGAGCAGTTCTTC. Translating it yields CASSKSVWGVYNEQFF.

The CDR3 loop reads CASSLVGGAAEAFF. In nucleotides, the CDR3 is TGTGCCAGCAGCTTAGTCGGGGGGGCGGCTGAAGCTTTCTTT. The chain combines TRBV7-9 with TRBJ1-1; D is possibly TRBD1 (6 bases). V was clipped by 1 base and J by 6 bases, with 12 bases between them. The CDR3 has 14 amino acids. The germline gives CDR1 SEHNR, CDR2 FQNEAQ (reference sequence).

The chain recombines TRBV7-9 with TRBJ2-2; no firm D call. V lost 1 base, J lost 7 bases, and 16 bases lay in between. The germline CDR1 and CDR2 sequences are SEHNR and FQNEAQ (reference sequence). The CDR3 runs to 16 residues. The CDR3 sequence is CASSLVGLRSGGELFF. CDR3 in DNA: TGTGCCAGCAGCTTAGTGGGGTTGCGGTCCGGCGGGGAGCTGTTTTTT.

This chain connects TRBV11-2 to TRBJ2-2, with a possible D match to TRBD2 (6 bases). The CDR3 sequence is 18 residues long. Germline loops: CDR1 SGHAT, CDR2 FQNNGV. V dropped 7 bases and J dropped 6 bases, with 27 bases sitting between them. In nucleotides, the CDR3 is TGTGCCAGCACCCTTGCCTGGGGGGAGCTGAAAGGTGCCGGGGAGCTGTTTTTT. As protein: CASTLAWGELKGAGELFF.

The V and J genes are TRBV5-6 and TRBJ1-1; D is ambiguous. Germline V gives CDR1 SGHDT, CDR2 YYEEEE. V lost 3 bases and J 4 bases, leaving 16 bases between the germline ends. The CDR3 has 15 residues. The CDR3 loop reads CASSWAGGGGTEAFF. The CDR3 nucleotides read TGTGCCAGCAGCTGGGCAGGTGGTGGAGGCACTGAAGCTTTCTTT.

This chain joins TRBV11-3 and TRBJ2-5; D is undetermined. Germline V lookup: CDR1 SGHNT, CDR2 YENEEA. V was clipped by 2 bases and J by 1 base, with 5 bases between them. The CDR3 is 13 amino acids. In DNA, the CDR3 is TGTGCCAGCAGCTTATGGAGCCAAGAGACCCAGTACTTC. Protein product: CASSLWSQETQYF.

The CDR3, as DNA: TGTGAAGTGAAGACAGGGAGGGATCAGCCCCAGCATTTT. Translated, it gives CEVKTGRDQPQHF. This sequence joins TRBV27 and TRBJ1-5; 7 positions agree with TRBD1. The CDR3 has 13 amino acids. The germline CDR1 and CDR2 sequences are MNHEY and SMNVEV (reference sequence).

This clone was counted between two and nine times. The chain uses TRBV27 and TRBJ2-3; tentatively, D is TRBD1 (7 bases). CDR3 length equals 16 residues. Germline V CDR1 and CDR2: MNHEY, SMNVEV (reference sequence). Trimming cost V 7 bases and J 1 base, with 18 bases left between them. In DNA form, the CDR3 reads TGTGCCAGCAACGCACAACAGGGGACTGGCACAGATACGCAGTATTTT. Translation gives CASNAQQGTGTDTQYF.

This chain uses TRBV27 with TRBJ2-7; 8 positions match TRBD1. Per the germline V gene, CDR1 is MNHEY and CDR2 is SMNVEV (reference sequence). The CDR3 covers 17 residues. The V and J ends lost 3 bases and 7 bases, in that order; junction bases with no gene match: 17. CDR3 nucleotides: TGTGCCAGCAGTTTTGGGGGGACGTCGACAGGGGCAAGGGAGCAGTACTTC. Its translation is CASSFGGTSTGAREQYF.

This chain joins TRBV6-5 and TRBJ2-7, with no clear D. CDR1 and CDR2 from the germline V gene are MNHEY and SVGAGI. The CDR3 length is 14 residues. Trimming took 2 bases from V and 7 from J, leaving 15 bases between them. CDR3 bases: TGTGCCAGCAGTTACACCCCCGAGAGTGGAGAGCAGTACTTC. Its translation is CASSYTPESGEQYF.

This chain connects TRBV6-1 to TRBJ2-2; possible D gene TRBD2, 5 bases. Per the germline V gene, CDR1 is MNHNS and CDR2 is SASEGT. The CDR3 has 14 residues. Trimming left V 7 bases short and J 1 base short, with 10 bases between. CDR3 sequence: CASTGWQNTGELFF. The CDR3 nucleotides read TGTGCCAGCACGGGGTGGCAGAACACCGGGGAGCTGTTTTTT.

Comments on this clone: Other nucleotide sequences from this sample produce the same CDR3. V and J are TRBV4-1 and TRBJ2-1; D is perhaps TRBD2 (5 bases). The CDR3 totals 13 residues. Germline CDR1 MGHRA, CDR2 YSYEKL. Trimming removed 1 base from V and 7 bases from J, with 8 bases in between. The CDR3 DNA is TGCGCCAGCAGCCAAGTTCGGGGTAATGAGCAGTTCTTC. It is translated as CASSQVRGNEQFF.

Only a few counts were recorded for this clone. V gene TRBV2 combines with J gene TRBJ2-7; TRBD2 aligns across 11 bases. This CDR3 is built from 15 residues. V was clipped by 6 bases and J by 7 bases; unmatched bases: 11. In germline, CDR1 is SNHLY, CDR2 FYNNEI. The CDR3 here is CASRLAGASQGEQYF. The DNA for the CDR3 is TGTGCCAGCAGACTAGCGGGAGCCTCCCAGGGGGAGCAGTACTTC.

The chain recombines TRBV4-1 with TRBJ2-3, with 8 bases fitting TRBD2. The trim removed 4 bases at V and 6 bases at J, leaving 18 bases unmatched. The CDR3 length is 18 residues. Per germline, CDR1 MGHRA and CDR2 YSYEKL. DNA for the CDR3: TGCGCCAGCAGCCTTCGGGCTAGCGGGCGGATGATTCTCGATACGCAGTATTTT. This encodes CASSLRASGRMILDTQYF.

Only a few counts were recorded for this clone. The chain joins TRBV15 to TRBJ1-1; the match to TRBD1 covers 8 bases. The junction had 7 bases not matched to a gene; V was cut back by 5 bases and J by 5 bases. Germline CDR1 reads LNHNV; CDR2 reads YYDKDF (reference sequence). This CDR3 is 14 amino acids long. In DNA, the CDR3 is TGTGCCACCAGCCAGGGGGCGCGGAGGACTGAAGCTTTCTTT. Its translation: CATSQGARRTEAFF.

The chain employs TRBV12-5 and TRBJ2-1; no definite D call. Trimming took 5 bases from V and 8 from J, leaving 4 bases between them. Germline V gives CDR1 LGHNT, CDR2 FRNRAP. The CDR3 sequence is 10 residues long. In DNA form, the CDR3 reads TGTGCTAGTGGTCTGGATGAGCAGTTCTTC. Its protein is CASGLDEQFF.

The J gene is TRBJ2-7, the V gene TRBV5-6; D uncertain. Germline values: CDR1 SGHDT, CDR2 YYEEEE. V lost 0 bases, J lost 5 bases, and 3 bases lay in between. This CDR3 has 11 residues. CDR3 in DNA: TGTGCCAGCAGCTTGGTTAACGAGCAGTACTTC. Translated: CASSLVNEQYF.

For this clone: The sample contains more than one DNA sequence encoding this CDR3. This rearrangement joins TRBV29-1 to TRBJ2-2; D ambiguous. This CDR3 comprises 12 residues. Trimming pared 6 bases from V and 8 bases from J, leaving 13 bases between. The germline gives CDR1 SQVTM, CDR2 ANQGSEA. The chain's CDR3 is CSVRSAVGELFF. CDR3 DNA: TGCAGCGTCAGGTCGGCCGTGGGGGAGCTGTTTTTT.

The CDR3 DNA sequence: TGTGCCAGCAGCGTGGAGGGAGGGACCTACAATGAGCAGTTCTTC. Translation gives CASSVEGGTYNEQFF. The J gene is TRBJ2-1, the V gene TRBV9, with 7 bases fitting TRBD2. The CDR3 sequence is 15 residues long. Germline values: CDR1 SGDLS, CDR2 YYNGEE. Trimming at V came to 2 bases and at J to 2 bases, leaving 4 bases not matched to a gene.

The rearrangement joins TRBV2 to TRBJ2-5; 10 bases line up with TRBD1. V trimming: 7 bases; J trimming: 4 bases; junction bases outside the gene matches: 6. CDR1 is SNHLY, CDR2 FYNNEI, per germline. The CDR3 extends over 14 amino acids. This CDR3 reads CASNPGQGVETQYF. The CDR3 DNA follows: TGTGCCAGCAACCCCGGACAGGGGGTAGAGACCCAGTACTTC. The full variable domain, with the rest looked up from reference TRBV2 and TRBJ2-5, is EPEVTQTPSHQVTQMGQEVILRCVPISNHLYFYWYRQILGQKVEFLVSFYNNEISEKSEIFDDQFSVERPDGSNFTLKIRSTKLEDSAMYFCASNPGQGVETQYFGPGTRLLVL.

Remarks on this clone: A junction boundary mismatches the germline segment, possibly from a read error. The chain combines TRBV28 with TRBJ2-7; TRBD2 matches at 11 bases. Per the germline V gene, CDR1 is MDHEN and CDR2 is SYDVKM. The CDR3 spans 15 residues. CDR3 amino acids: CASSSLGLADPLKNF. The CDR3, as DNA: TGTGCCAGCAGTTCCCTGGGACTAGCGGATCCCCTGAAGAACTTC.

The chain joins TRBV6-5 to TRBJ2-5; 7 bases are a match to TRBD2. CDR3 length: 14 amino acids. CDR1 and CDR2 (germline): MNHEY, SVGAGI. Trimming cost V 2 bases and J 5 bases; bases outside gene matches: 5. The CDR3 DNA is TGTGCCAGCAGTTACGGCGGGAGATCGGAGACCCAGTACTTC. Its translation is CASSYGGRSETQYF.

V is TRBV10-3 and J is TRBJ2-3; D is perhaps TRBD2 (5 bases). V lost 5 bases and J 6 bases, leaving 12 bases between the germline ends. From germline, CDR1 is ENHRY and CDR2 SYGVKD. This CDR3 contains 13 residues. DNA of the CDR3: TGTGCCATCAGTCGGGATATGGAGGATACGCAGTATTTT. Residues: CAISRDMEDTQYF.